This entry concerns a single T cell receptor beta chain. In this sample, this clone turned up a few times. Its antigen is unknown. No qualities accompany the bases; no much larger clone lies one base away. Lesional scalp punch biopsies and peripheral blood were obtained from alopecia areata patients. PBMCs were separated by density centrifugation and stained for CD3, CD4 and CD8, after which CD4+ and CD8+ T cells were sorted on a FACSAria. As part of a multicenter biomarker study, untreated alopecia areata patients were recruited. Blood CD8+ T cells from 5 or 6 biomarker-study patients were further sorted into NKG2D-low and NKG2D-high fractions. From V the trimming removes 6 bases and from J it removes 1 base, while the gene matches leave 2 bases of the junction unaccounted for. The germline V gene specifies MNHNS as CDR1 and SASEGT as CDR2. The CDR3 spans 15 residues, from the cysteine through the phenylalanine. The only DNA kept is the CDR3, 45 bases in frame from the first base.

This sample was taken from a study of CD8+ T cells in alopecia areata (dated by TCRdb to between 2018 and 2020). Background for the entire study: To study T cell clonal expansion in alopecia areata, the researchers applied high-throughput TCRbeta sequencing to both the C3H/HeJ mouse model and human patients. Scalp tissue and sorted CD4+ and CD8+ peripheral blood T cells from patchy and totalis/universalis alopecia areata patients and from healthy controls were covered by human TCRbeta sequencing. Clonality in the scalp was compared among normal scalp (n=4), patchy alopecia areata scalp (n=8), and alopecia totalis/universalis scalp (n=8). RNA was obtained with the PAXgene miRNA kit for fixed scalp, the miRNeasy kit for PBMCs, and the RNeasy kit for mouse skin. TCRbeta CDR3 regions were amplified by immunoSEQ multiplex PCR using 35 Vbeta forward and 13 Jbeta reverse primers. Points the paper makes about the study in general: Higher clonality and more expanded CD8+ clones were observed in lesional scalp than in normal scalp, particularly in alopecia totalis/universalis, a finding suggestive of antigenic drive. Resident alphabeta T cells in normal human skin are also sequenced, complicating scalp TCR repertoire analysis, unlike mouse skin dominated by gammadelta T cells. TCR sequences shared between patients were less clear than in mice, possibly partly because of HLA diversity in the patient population.

Library preparation was by the immunoSEQ multiplex PCR assay. For TCR sequencing, RNA was extracted from every sample and reverse transcribed into cDNA to serve as template. SuperScript III was used for first-strand cDNA synthesis, primed with a 2:1 mix of oligo-dT and random hexamers. A synthetic immune receptor repertoire was used to assess amplification bias, and residual bias was removed computationally. Per the original workflow: After raw reads were preprocessed to remove errors, the CDR3 was defined following IMGT conventions as running from the conserved cysteine to phenylalanine. Clonality was computed as 1 minus the Shannon entropy, with the entropy normalized by log2 of the number of productive unique TCRs. Whether scalp clones were CD4 or CD8 was inferred by matching scalp TCRbeta sequences against CD4 and CD8 repertoires sorted from blood. TCRdb provides this immuneACCESS table in a form limited to in-frame rearrangements. Some clones are lacking; in checked studies, under half of them reflect an unresolved V gene, and why the rest are absent is not known. D and trimming come from the DNA, and the V and J calls and clone size come from that table. For this sample the table gives tens of thousands of clones, of which 70% to 80% were detected only once. Clones ranked in the top ten supply around 19% of the sample.

Sequenced material: NKG2D-low CD8+ T cells sorted from blood. Read against the paper, the sample's cell subset or site label means: sorted CD8+ NKG2D-low blood T cells. The receptor's source is a human donor with alopecia areata. Here the chain combines TRBV6-1 and TRBJ2-6, and 8 junction bases match TRBD1. The CDR3 region reads CASRDRDSGANVLTF. The DNA sequence is as follows: TGTGCCAGCAGGGACAGGGATTCTGGGGCCAACGTCCTGACTTTC.